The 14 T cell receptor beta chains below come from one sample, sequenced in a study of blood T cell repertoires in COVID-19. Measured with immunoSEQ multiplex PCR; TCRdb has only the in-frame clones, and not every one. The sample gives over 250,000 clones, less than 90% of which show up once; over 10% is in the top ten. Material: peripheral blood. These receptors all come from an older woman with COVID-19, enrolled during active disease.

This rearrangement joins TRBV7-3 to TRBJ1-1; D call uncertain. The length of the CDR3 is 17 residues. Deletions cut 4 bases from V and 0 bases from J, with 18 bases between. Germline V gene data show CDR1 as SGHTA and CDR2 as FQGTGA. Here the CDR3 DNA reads TGTGCCAGCAGCTCCTCGTTTCCCCCGAGGATGAACACTGAAGCTTTCTTT. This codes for CASSSSFPPRMNTEAFF.

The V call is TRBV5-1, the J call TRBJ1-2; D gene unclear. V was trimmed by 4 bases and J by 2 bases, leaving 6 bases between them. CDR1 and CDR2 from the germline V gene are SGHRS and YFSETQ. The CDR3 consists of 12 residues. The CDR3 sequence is CASSPYNYGYTF. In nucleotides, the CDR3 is TGCGCCAGCAGCCCCTACAACTATGGCTACACCTTC.

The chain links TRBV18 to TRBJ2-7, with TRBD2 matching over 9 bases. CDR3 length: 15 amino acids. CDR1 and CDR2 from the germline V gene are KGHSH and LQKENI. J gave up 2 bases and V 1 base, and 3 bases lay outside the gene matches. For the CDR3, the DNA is TGTGCCAGCTCACCACTTCGGACTAGCGCCTACGAGCAGTACTTC. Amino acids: CASSPLRTSAYEQYF.

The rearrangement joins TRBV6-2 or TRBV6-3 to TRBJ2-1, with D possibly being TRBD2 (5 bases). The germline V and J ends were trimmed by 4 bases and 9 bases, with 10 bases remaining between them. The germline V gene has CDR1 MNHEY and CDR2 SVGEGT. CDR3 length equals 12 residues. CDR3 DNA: TGTGCCAGCAGTTCACTAGGAGCTGAGCAGTTCTTC. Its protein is CASSSLGAEQFF.

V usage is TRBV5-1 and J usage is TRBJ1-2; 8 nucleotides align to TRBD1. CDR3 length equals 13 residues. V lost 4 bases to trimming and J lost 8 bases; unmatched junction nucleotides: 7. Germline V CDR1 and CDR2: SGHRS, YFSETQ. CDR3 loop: CASSLTGGGGYTF. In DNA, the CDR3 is TGCGCCAGCAGCCTAACAGGGGGTGGAGGCTACACCTTC. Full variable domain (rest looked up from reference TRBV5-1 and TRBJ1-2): KAGVTQTPRYLIKTRGQQVTLSCSPISGHRSVSWYQQTPGQGLQFLFEYFSETQRNKGNFPGRFSGRQFSNSRSEMNVSTLELGDSALYLCASSLTGGGGYTFGSGTRLTVV.

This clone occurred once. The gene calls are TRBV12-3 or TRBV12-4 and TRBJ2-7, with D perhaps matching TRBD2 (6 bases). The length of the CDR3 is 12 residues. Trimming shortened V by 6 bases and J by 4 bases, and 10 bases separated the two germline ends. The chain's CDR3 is CASSGGTYEQYF. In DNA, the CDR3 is TGTGCCAGCAGCGGCGGGACTTACGAGCAGTACTTC.

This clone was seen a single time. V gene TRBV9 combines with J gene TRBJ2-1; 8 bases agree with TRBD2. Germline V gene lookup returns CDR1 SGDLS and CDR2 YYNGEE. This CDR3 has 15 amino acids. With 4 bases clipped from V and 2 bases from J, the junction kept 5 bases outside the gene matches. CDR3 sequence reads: CASSPTGGPYNEQFF. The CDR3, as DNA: TGTGCCAGCAGCCCTACGGGGGGGCCCTACAATGAGCAGTTCTTC.

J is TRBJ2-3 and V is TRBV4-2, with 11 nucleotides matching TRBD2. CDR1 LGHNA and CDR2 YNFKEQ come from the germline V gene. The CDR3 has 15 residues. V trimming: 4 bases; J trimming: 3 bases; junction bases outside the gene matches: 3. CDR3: CASSPVAGGTDTQYF. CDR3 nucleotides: TGTGCCAGCAGCCCAGTAGCGGGGGGGACAGATACGCAGTATTTT.

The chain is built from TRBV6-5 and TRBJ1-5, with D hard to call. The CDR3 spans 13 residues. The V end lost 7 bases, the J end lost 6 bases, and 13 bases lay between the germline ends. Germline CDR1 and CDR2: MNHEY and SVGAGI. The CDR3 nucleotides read TGTGCCAGCATGAGAGGGAAAGGTCAGCCCCAGCATTTT. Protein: CASMRGKGQPQHF.

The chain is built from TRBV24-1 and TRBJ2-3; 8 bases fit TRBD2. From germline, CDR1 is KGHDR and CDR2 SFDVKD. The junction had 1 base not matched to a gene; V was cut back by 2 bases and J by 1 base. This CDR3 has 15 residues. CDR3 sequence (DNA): TGTGCCACCAGTGATTCGGGGGGGGGCACAGATACGCAGTATTTT. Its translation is CATSDSGGGTDTQYF.

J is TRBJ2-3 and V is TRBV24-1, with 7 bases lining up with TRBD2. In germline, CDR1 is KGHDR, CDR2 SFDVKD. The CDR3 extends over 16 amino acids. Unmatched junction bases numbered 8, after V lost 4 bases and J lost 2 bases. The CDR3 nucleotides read TGTGCCACCAGTGAAGCGAGAGCGGGGTACACAGATACGCAGTATTTT. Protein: CATSEARAGYTDTQYF.

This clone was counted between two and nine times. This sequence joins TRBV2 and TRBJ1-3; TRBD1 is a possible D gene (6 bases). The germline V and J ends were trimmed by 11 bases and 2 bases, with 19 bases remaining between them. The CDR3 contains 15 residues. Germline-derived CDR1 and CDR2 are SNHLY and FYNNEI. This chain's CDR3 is CACSGTGQPGNTIYF. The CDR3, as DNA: TGTGCCTGCTCGGGTACAGGGCAACCTGGAAACACCATATATTTT.

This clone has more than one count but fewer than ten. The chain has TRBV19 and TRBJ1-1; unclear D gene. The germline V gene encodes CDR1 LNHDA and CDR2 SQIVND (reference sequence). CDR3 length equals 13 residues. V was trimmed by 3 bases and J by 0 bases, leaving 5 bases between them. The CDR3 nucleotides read TGTGCCAGTAGTATGTCGGTGAACACTGAAGCTTTCTTT. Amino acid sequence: CASSMSVNTEAFF.

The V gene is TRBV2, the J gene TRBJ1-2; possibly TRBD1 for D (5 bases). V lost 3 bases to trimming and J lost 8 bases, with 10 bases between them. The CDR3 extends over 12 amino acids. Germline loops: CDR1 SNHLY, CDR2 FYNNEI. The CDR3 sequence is CASSDRVGGYTF. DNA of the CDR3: TGTGCCAGCAGTGACAGGGTAGGCGGCTACACCTTC.